This TCR beta chain was obtained from a study of T cells after yellow fever vaccination. This clonotype was counted only a few times. CDR3 length equals 16 residues. Germline V gives CDR1 SGDLS, CDR2 YYNGEE. With 0 bases removed from V and 4 bases from J, the gap between germline ends came to 16 bases. The TCR cDNA carried a universal primer site and UMIs from 5'RACE template switching. From the 5' RACE reads, TCRdb called clonotypes with MiXCR, one entry per CDR3 protein. In the table there are roughly 190,000 distinct CDR3 sequences, roughly 9.6% of which are singletons. The TCR originated in a man younger than 30 who received the YFV17D yellow fever vaccine. The sequenced sample was CD8+ T cells sorted from PBMCs, obtained 15 days after the yellow fever booster vaccination. The chain links TRBV9 to TRBJ2-5, with D perhaps TRBD2 (5 bases). The CDR3: CASSVGSRGFRETQYF. The CDR3, as DNA: TGTGCCAGCAGCGTAGGATCTAGAGGGTTTCGAGAGACCCAGTACTTC.